The 3 T cell receptor beta chains below come from one sample, sequenced in a study of CD8 T cells in ankylosing spondylitis. Notes on the study in general: Characteristic, it appeared, of ankylosing spondylitis blood was a TCR beta motif of roughly eight highly homologous variants.

TCRdb re-derived calls from the 5' RACE reads in MiXCR, one entry per CDR3 protein. The table has around 430,000 distinct CDR3 sequences, 15% to 20% seen once; the top ten hold 0.85% to 1.3%. These receptors are not linked to any known antigen. Material: blood, either unsorted or a sorted T cell fraction (not recorded which). The receptors derive from a male donor with ankylosing spondylitis.

The V call is TRBV20-1, the J call TRBJ1-5, with a weak D call TRBD1 (5 bases). Germline loops: CDR1 DFQATT, CDR2 SNEGSKA (reference sequence). The CDR3 runs to 16 residues. Between the trimmed V and J ends, which lost 1 base and 0 bases, there was a span of 13 bases. For the CDR3, the DNA is TGCAGTGCTAGAGGGCCAGGGCGGTATAGCAATCAGCCCCAGCATTTT. Its translation: CSARGPGRYSNQPQHF.

The chain employs TRBV2 and TRBJ2-3; D is possibly TRBD2 (5 bases). Germline CDR1 and CDR2: SNHLY and FYNNEI. Trimming removed 6 bases at V and 0 bases at J, with 10 bases between. There are 14 residues in the CDR3. The CDR3 coding sequence is TGTGCCAGCAGCCCCTGGACTAGCACAGATACGCAGTATTTT. Encoded protein: CASSPWTSTDTQYF.

This clonotype was seen more than once but under ten times. This chain uses TRBV9 with TRBJ2-7; D is perhaps TRBD1 or TRBD2 (6 bases each). Trimming stripped 4 bases from V and 2 bases from J, with 13 bases between. CDR1 SGDLS and CDR2 YYNGEE come from the germline V gene. This CDR3 comprises 14 residues. Here the CDR3 reads CASSPVGGAYEQYF. In DNA, the CDR3 is TGTGCCAGCAGCCCGGTCGGGGGCGCCTACGAGCAGTACTTC.